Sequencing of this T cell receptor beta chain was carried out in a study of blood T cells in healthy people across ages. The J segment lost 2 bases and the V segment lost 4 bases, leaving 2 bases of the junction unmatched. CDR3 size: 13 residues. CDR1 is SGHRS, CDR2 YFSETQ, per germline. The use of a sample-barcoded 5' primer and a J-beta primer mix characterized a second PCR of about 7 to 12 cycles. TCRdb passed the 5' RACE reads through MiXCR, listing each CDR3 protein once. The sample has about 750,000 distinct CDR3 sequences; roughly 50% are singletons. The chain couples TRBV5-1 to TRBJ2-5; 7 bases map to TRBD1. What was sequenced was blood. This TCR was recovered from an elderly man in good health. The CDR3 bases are TGCGCCAGCAGCCCGGACAGGCAAGAGACCCAGTACTTC. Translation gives CASSPDRQETQYF. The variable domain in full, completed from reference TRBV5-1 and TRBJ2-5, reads KAGVTQTPRYLIKTRGQQVTLSCSPISGHRSVSWYQQTPGQGLQFLFEYFSETQRNKGNFPGRFSGRQFSNSRSEMNVSTLELGDSALYLCASSPDRQETQYFGPGTRLLVL.